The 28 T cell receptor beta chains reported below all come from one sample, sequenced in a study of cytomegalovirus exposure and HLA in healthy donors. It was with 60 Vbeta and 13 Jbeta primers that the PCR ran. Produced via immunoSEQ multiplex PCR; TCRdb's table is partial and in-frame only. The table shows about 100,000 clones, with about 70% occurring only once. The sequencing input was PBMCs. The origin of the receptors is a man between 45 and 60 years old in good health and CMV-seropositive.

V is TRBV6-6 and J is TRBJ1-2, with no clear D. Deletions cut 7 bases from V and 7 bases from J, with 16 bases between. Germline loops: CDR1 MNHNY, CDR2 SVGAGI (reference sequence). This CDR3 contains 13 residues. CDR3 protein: CASTEGGRAGYTF. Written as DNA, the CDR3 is TGTGCCAGCACCGAGGGAGGGCGGGCTGGCTACACCTTC.

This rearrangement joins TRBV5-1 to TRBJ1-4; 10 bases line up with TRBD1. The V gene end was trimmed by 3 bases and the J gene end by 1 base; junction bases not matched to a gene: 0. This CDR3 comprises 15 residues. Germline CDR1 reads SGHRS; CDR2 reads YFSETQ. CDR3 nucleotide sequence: TGCGCCAGCAGCTGGACAGGGGGAACTAATGAAAAACTGTTTTTT. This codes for CASSWTGGTNEKLFF.

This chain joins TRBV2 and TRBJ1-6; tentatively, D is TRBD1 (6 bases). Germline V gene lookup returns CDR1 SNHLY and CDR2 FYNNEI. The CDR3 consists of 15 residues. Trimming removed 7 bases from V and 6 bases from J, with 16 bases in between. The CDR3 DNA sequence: TGTGCCAGCACTTTGACAGGCGTAGTTAATTCACCCCTCCACTTT. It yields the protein CASTLTGVVNSPLHF.

The chain's CDR3 is CASSLSGAGELFF. CDR3 DNA sequence: TGTGCCAGCAGCTTATCAGGCGCCGGGGAGCTGTTTTTT. The chain combines TRBV7-6 with TRBJ2-2; D is uncertain. The CDR3 runs to 13 residues. With 2 bases removed from V and 6 bases from J, the gap between germline ends came to 7 bases. Germline CDR1 reads SGHVS; CDR2 reads FNYEAQ. Based on the CDR3 plus reference TRBV7-6 and TRBJ2-2, the full variable domain is GAGVSQSPRYKVTKRGQDVALRCDPISGHVSLYWYRQALGQGPEFLTYFNYEAQQDKSGLPNDRFSAERPEGSISTLTIQRTEQRDSAMYRCASSLSGAGELFFGEGSRLTVL.

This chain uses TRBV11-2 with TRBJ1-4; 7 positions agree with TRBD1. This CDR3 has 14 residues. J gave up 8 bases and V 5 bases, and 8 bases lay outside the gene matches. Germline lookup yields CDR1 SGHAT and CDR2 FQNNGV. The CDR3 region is CASSLQGFREKLFF. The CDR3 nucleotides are TGTGCCAGCAGCCTACAGGGGTTCCGGGAAAAACTGTTTTTT.

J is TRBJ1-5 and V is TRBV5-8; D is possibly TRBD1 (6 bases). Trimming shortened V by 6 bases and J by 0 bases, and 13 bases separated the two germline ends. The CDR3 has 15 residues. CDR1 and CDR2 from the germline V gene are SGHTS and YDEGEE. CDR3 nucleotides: TGTGCCAGCAACGAGGGACACTATAGCAATCAGCCCCAGCATTTT. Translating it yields CASNEGHYSNQPQHF.

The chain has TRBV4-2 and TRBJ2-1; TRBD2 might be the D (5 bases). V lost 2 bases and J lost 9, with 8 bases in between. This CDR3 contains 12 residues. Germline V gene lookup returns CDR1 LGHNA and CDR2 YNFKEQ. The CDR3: CASSQFLAEQFF. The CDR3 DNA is TGTGCCAGCAGCCAATTCCTAGCTGAGCAGTTCTTC.

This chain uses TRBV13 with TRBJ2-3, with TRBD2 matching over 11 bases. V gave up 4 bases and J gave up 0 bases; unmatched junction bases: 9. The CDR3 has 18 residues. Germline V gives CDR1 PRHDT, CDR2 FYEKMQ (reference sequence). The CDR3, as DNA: TGTGCCAGCAGCTCTCGGGGGACTAGCGGAATTAGCACAGATACGCAGTATTTT. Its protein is CASSSRGTSGISTDTQYF.

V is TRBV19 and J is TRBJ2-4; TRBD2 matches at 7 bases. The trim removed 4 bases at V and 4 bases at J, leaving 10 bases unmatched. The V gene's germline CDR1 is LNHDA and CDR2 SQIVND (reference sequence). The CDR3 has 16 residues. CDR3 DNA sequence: TGTGCCAGTAGTACCTTACGGGGGGTTACAAAAAACATTCAGTACTTC. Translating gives CASSTLRGVTKNIQYF.

CDR3 residues: CASSFRLAGLDTQYF. The CDR3 coding sequence is TGCGCCAGCAGCTTTCGGCTAGCGGGCTTAGATACGCAGTATTTT. The chain carries TRBV5-1 and TRBJ2-3; 8 bases fit TRBD2. Trimming took 2 bases from V and 5 from J; bases not matched to a gene: 7. CDR1 is SGHRS and CDR2 is YFSETQ in the germline V gene. The length of the CDR3 is 15 residues.

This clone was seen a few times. The CDR3 reads CASTSGTGGGEQYF. The CDR3 DNA sequence: TGTGCCAGCACCTCCGGGACAGGGGGCGGCGAGCAGTACTTC. The gene calls are TRBV28 and TRBJ2-7; 12 nucleotides line up with TRBD1. With V trimmed by 7 bases and J by 6 bases, 7 bases remained unmatched. CDR1 and CDR2 (germline): MDHEN, SYDVKM. CDR3 length: 14 amino acids. Drawing the rest from reference TRBV28 and TRBJ2-7, the complete variable domain is DVKVTQSSRYLVKRTGEKVFLECVQDMDHENMFWYRQDPGLGLRLIYFSYDVKMKEKGDIPEGYSVSREKKERFSLILESASTNQTSMYLCASTSGTGGGEQYFGPGTRLTVT.

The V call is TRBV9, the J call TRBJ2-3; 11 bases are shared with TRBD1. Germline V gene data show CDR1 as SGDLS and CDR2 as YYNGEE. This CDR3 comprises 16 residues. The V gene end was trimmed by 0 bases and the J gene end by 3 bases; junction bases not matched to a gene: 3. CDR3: CASSVDGDRGTDTQYF. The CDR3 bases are TGTGCCAGCAGCGTAGACGGGGACAGGGGGACAGATACGCAGTATTTT.

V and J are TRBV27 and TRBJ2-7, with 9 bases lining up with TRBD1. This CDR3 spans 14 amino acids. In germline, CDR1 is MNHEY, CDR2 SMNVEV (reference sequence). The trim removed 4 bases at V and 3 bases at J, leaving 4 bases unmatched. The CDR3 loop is CASSYGTGNYEQYF. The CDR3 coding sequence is TGTGCCAGCAGTTACGGGACAGGGAACTACGAGCAGTACTTC.

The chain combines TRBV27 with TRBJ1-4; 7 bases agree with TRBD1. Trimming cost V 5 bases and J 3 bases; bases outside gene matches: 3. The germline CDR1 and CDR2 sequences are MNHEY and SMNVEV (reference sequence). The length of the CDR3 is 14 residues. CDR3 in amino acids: CASSPGQPNEKLFF. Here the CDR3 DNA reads TGTGCCAGCAGTCCGGGACAGCCTAATGAAAAACTGTTTTTT. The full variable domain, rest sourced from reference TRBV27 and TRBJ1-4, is EAQVTQNPRYLITVTGKKLTVTCSQNMNHEYMSWYRQDPGLGLRQIYYSMNVEVTDKGDVPEGYKVSRKEKRNFPLILESPSPNQTSLYFCASSPGQPNEKLFFGSGTQLSVL.

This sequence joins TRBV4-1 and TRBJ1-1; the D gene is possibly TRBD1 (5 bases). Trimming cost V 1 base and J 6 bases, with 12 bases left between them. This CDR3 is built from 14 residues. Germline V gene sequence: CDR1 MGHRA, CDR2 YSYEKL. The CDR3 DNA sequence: TGCGCCAGCAGCCAAGTATCGCGGGGCCCTGAAGCTTTCTTT. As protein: CASSQVSRGPEAFF.

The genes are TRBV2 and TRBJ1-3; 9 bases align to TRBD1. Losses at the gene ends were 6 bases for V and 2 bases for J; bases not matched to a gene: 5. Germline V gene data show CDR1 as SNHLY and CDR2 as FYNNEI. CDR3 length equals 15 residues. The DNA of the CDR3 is TGTGCCAGCAGCCCCAGGACAGGGGCTGGAAACACCATATATTTT. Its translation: CASSPRTGAGNTIYF. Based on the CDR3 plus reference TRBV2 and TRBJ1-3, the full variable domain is EPEVTQTPSHQVTQMGQEVILRCVPISNHLYFYWYRQILGQKVEFLVSFYNNEISEKSEIFDDQFSVERPDGSNFTLKIRSTKLEDSAMYFCASSPRTGAGNTIYFGEGSWLTVV.

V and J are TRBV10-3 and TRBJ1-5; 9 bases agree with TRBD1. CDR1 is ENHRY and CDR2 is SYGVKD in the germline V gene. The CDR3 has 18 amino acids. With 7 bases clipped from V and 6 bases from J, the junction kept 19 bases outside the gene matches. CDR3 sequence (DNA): TGTGCCATCAACAGGACAGGGGTTTTGGGGGCGGAGGGTCAGCCCCAGCATTTT. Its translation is CAINRTGVLGAEGQPQHF.

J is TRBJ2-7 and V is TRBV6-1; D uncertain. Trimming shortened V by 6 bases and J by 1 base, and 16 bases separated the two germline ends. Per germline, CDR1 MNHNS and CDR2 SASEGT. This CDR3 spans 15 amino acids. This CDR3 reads CASSPTAFRSYEQYF. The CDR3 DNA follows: TGTGCCAGCAGCCCTACAGCCTTCCGATCCTACGAGCAGTACTTC.

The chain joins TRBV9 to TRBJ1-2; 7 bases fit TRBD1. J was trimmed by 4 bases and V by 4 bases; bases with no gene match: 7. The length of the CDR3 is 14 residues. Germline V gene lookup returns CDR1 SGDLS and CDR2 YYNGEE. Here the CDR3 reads CASSPRTGAYGYTF. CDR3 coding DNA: TGTGCCAGCAGCCCCCGGACAGGAGCCTATGGCTACACCTTC.

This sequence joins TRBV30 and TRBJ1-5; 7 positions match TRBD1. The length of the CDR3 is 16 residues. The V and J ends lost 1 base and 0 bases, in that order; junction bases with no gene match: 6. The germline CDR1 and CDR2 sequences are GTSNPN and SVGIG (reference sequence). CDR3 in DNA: TGTGCCTGGAGTGACAGGGGAAGGGGTAGCAATCAGCCCCAGCATTTT. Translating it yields CAWSDRGRGSNQPQHF.

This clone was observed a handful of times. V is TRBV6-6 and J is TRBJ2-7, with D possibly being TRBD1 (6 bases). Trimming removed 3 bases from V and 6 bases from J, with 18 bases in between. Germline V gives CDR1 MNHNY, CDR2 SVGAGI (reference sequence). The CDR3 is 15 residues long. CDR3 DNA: TGTGCCAGCAGTTATTTTAGGGGGAGTCAACTCGAGCAGTACTTC. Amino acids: CASSYFRGSQLEQYF.

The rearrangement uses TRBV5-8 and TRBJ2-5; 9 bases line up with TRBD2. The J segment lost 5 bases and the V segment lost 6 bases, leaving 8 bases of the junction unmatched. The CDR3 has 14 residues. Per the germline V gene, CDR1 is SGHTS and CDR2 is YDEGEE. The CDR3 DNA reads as TGTGCCAGCACCAAGGGACTAGCACGGGAGACCCAGTACTTC. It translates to CASTKGLARETQYF.

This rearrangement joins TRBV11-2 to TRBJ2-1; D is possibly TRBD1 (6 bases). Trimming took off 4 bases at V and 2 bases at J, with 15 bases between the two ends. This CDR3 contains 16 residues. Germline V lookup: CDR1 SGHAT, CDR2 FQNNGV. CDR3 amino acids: CASSSPGAGAYNEQFF. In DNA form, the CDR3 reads TGTGCCAGCAGCTCTCCCGGGGCAGGGGCCTACAATGAGCAGTTCTTC. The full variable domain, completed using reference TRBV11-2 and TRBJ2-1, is EAGVAQSPRYKIIEKRQSVAFWCNPISGHATLYWYQQILGQGPKLLIQFQNNGVVDDSQLPKDRFSAERLKGVDSTLKIQPAKLEDSAVYLCASSSPGAGAYNEQFFGPGTRLTVL.

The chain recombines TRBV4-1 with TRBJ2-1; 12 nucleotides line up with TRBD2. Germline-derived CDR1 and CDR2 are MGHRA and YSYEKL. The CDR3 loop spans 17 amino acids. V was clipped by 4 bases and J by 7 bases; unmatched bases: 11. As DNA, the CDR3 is TGCGCCAGCAGCCCGTCTAGCGGGGGGGCCTATGGGAATGAGCAGTTCTTC. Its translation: CASSPSSGGAYGNEQFF.

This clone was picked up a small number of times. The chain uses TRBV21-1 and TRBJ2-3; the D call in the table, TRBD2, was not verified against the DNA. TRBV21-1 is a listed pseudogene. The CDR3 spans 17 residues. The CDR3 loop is CASSKGVREGPTDTQYF. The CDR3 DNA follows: TGTGCCAGCAGCAAAGGGGTAAGGGAGGGGCCCACAGATACGCAGTATTTT.

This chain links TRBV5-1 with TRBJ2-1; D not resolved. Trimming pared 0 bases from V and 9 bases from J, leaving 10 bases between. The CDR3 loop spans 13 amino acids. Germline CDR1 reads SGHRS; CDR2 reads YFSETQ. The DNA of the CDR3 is TGCGCCAGCAGCTTGGCCGAAGTCAGTGAGCAGTTCTTC. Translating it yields CASSLAEVSEQFF. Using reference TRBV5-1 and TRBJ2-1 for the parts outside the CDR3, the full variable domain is KAGVTQTPRYLIKTRGQQVTLSCSPISGHRSVSWYQQTPGQGLQFLFEYFSETQRNKGNFPGRFSGRQFSNSRSEMNVSTLELGDSALYLCASSLAEVSEQFFGPGTRLTVL.

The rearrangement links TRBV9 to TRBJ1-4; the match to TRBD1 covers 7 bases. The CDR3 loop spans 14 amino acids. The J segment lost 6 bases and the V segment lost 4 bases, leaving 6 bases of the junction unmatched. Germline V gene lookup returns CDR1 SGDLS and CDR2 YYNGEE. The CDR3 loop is CASSRDSNYEKLFF. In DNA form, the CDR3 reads TGTGCCAGCAGCCGGGACAGCAACTATGAAAAACTGTTTTTT.

The CDR3 region is CASSLTGTGNTEAFF. The CDR3 DNA reads TGTGCCAGTAGTTTAACAGGGACCGGGAACACTGAAGCTTTCTTT. The V gene is TRBV19, the J gene TRBJ1-1, with a tentative D call TRBD1 (6 bases). The CDR3 covers 15 residues. Germline lookup yields CDR1 LNHDA and CDR2 SQIVND (reference sequence). Trimming stripped 5 bases from V and 1 base from J, with 14 bases between. Full variable domain (remainder filled in from reference TRBV19 and TRBJ1-1): DGGITQSPKYLFRKEGQNVTLSCEQNLNHDAMYWYRQDPGQGLRLIYYSQIVNDFQKGDIAEGYSVSREKKESFPLTVTSAQKNPTAFYLCASSLTGTGNTEAFFGQGTRLTVV.